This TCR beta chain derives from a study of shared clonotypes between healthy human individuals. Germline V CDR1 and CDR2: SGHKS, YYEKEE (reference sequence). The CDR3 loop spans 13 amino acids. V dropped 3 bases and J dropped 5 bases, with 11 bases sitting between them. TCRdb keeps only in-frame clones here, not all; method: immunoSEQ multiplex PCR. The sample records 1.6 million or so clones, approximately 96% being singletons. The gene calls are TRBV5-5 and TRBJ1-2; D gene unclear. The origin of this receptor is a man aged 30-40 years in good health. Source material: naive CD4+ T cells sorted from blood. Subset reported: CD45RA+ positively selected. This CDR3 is CASSSNRGYGYTF. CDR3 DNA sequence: TGTGCCAGCAGCTCCAATCGTGGGTATGGCTACACCTTC.